This TCR beta chain appears in the sequencing data of a study of shared T cell receptors in the human thymus. CDR1 is LNHDA and CDR2 is SQIVND in the germline V gene (reference sequence). The ends were cut back, 5 bases at V and 4 bases at J, with 14 bases in the middle. The CDR3 length is 14 residues. Measured with immunoSEQ multiplex PCR; TCRdb has only the in-frame clones, and not every one. The sample records about 730,000 clones, 80% to 90% being singletons. The sample also formed part of further work on human thymus T cells. That study adds: Healthy Finnish infants having corrective surgery for congenital heart defects served as donors. The thymus was resected at corrective cardiac surgery. Within thymic and blood repertoires, V and J gene usage appeared to be biased. Related research reported highly overlapping thymic repertoires among unrelated individuals.

The gene calls are TRBV19 and TRBJ1-2, with unresolved D. The sequence was collected from a girl less than two years old with a congenital heart defect. Sequenced material: thymocytes. CDR3 nucleotides: TGTGCCAGTAGTCGGGCGGGCAGAGGCTATGGCTACACCTTC. It encodes CASSRAGRGYGYTF.